These T cell receptor beta chains were read from a single sample in a study of identical twins. TCRdb recomputed calls from the 5' RACE reads with MiXCR, one row per CDR3 protein. The sample contains roughly 770,000 distinct CDR3 sequences, about 18% of which appear only once. These data also formed part of another study, on T cells expressing NK-cell markers.

Material: PBMCs. The receptors shown here come from a woman aged 18-30 years in good health. Each CDR3 is given with its conserved first and last residue. Each record gives: D gene, CDR3 length, J gene, clone size, V gene, CDR3 protein. The D gene is left open where the match is weak. Clone size is given for some rows only: seen once, a few or many times, or a class if the clone is expanded.

d_gene: TRBD2; len: 13; j_gene: TRBJ2-7; abundance: -; v_gene: TRBV27; CDR3aa: CASGYPREDEQYF
d_gene: TRBD1; len: 16; j_gene: TRBJ2-6; abundance: -; v_gene: TRBV7-9; CDR3aa: CASGATGSSGANVLTF
d_gene: TRBD1; len: 17; j_gene: TRBJ2-1; abundance: few; v_gene: TRBV10-3; CDR3aa: CAIRNRGRGNSYNEQFF
d_gene: -; len: 14; j_gene: TRBJ2-5; abundance: -; v_gene: TRBV7-2; CDR3aa: CASSTWPGRETQYF
d_gene: -; len: 12; j_gene: TRBJ2-1; abundance: -; v_gene: TRBV5-5; CDR3aa: CASSFRSGEQFF
d_gene: -; len: 12; j_gene: TRBJ2-3; abundance: -; v_gene: TRBV29-1; CDR3aa: CSVDRQPDTQYF
d_gene: TRBD1; len: 16; j_gene: TRBJ2-7; abundance: few; v_gene: TRBV5-1; CDR3aa: CASSPGGQVHVLEQYF
d_gene: TRBD2; len: 16; j_gene: TRBJ2-3; abundance: -; v_gene: TRBV5-1; CDR3aa: CASSYYPGTSGSTQYF
d_gene: -; len: 16; j_gene: TRBJ2-7; abundance: -; v_gene: TRBV6-1; CDR3aa: CASRSLGRRDSYEQYF
d_gene: -; len: 14; j_gene: TRBJ1-5; abundance: many; v_gene: TRBV6-2/TRBV6-3; CDR3aa: CASSYSTGAQPQHF
d_gene: TRBD2; len: 13; j_gene: TRBJ2-5; abundance: -; v_gene: TRBV6-1; CDR3aa: CASSGREWETQYF
d_gene: TRBD1; len: 17; j_gene: TRBJ2-7; abundance: -; v_gene: TRBV7-6; CDR3aa: CASSSVVLGQGDYEQYF
d_gene: -; len: 11; j_gene: TRBJ1-2; abundance: -; v_gene: TRBV20-1; CDR3aa: CSAPRGYGYTF
d_gene: TRBD1; len: 17; j_gene: TRBJ2-2; abundance: -; v_gene: TRBV5-1; CDR3aa: CASSLAGDRANTGELFF
d_gene: -; len: 14; j_gene: TRBJ2-2; abundance: -; v_gene: TRBV20-1; CDR3aa: CSARDNSNTGELFF
d_gene: -; len: 14; j_gene: TRBJ2-3; abundance: few; v_gene: TRBV7-9; CDR3aa: CASSLQAAGDTQYF
d_gene: -; len: 14; j_gene: TRBJ2-3; abundance: -; v_gene: TRBV20-1; CDR3aa: CSARDLAISDTQYF
d_gene: -; len: 14; j_gene: TRBJ2-7; abundance: -; v_gene: TRBV5-1; CDR3aa: CASSLDIRNYEQYF
d_gene: TRBD2; len: 16; j_gene: TRBJ2-5; abundance: few; v_gene: TRBV9; CDR3aa: CASSVGTSGLQETQYF
d_gene: TRBD2; len: 14; j_gene: TRBJ2-7; abundance: few; v_gene: TRBV5-1; CDR3aa: CASSSRGVTYEQYF
d_gene: -; len: 13; j_gene: TRBJ2-3; abundance: -; v_gene: TRBV7-2; CDR3aa: CASSLEGTNTQYF
d_gene: -; len: 15; j_gene: TRBJ2-1; abundance: -; v_gene: TRBV7-9; CDR3aa: CASSQSRLINNEQFF
d_gene: -; len: 15; j_gene: TRBJ2-7; abundance: few; v_gene: TRBV5-1; CDR3aa: CASSRTGTGPEEQYF
d_gene: -; len: 14; j_gene: TRBJ2-3; abundance: -; v_gene: TRBV20-1; CDR3aa: CSASGSGDTDTQYF
d_gene: TRBD2; len: 13; j_gene: TRBJ2-3; abundance: -; v_gene: TRBV7-2; CDR3aa: CASSPRTSATQYF
d_gene: -; len: 14; j_gene: TRBJ1-1; abundance: many; v_gene: TRBV5-1; CDR3aa: CASTQTGLGTEAFF
d_gene: -; len: 13; j_gene: TRBJ1-2; abundance: many; v_gene: TRBV6-6; CDR3aa: CASSYGVDYGYTF
d_gene: TRBD2; len: 15; j_gene: TRBJ2-1; abundance: -; v_gene: TRBV4-1; CDR3aa: CASSLSGTPTNEQFF
d_gene: TRBD1; len: 15; j_gene: TRBJ2-7; abundance: few; v_gene: TRBV4-3; CDR3aa: CASSQARQGPYEQYF
d_gene: -; len: 14; j_gene: TRBJ2-7; abundance: few; v_gene: TRBV6-5; CDR3aa: CASSYRLNSYEQYF